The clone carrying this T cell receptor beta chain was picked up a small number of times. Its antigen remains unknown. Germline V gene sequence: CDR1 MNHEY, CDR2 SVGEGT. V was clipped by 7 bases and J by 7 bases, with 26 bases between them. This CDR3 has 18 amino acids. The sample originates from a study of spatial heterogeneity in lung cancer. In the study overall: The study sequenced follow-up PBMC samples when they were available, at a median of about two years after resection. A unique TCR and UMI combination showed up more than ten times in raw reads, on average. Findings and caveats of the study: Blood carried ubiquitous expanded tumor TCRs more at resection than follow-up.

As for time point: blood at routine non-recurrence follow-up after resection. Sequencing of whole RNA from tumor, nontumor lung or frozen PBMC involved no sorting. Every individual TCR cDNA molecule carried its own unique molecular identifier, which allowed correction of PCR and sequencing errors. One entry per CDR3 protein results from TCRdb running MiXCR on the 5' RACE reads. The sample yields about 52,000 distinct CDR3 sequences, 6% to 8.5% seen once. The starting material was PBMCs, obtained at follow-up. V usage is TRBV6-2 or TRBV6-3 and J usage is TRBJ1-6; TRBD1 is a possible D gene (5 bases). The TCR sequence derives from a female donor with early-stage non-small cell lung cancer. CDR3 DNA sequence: TGTGCCAGCACATTTTGGTCGGGAAGCGGTTGGGGGAATTCACCCCTCCACTTT. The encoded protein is CASTFWSGSGWGNSPLHF.